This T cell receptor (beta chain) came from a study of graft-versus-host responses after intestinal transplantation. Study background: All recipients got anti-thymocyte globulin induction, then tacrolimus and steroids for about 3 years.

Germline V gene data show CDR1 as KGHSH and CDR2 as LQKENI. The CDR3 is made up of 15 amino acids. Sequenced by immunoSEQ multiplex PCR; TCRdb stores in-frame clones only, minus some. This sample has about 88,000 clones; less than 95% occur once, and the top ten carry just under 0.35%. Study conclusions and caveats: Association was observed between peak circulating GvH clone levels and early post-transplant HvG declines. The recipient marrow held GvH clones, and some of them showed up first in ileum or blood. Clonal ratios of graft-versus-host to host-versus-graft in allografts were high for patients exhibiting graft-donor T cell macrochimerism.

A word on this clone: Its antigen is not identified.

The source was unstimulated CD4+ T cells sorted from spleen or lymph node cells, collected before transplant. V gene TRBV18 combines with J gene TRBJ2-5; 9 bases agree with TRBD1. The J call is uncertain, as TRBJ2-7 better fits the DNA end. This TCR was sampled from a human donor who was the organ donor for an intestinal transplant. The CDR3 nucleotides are TGTGCCAGCTCACTCGAGGACAGGGGTTCCTACGAGCAGTACTTC. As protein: CASSLEDRGSYEQYF.